This T cell receptor beta chain was captured by sequencing in a study of blood T cell repertoires in COVID-19. Across the study: Collection of acute and convalescent COVID-19 samples took place in the United States, Italy and Spain.

TCRdb's table, derived via immunoSEQ multiplex PCR, lists solely in-frame clones and lacks some. The profile shows 84,000 or so clones, roughly 73% of them singletons. V was shortened by 5 bases and J by 8 bases, with 18 bases between the two germline ends. The CDR3 sequence is 14 residues long. The germline CDR1 and CDR2 sequences are LGHNA and YSLEER. What was sequenced was peripheral blood. The sequence was collected from a human donor in a cohort sampled during active COVID-19. J is TRBJ1-2 and V is TRBV4-3; D not certain. The CDR3 region is CASSLRDRAWGYTF. DNA for the CDR3: TGCGCCAGCAGCTTACGGGATAGGGCTTGGGGCTACACCTTC.